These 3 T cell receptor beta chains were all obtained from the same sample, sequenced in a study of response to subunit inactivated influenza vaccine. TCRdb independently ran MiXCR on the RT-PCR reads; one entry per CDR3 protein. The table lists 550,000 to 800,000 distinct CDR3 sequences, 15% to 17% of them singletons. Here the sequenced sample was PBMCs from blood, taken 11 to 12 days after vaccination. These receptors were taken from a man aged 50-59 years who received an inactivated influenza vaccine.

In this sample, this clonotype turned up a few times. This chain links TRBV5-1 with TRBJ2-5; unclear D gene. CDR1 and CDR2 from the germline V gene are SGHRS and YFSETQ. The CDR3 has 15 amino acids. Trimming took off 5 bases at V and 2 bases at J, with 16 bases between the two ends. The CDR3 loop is CASRTQVTIQETQYF. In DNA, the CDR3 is TGCGCCAGCAGAACTCAGGTGACCATACAAGAGACCCAGTACTTC.

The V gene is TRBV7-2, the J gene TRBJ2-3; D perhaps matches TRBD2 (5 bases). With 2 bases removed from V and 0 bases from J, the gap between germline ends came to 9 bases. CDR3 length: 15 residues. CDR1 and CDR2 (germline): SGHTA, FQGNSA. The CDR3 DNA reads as TGTGCCAGCAGCTTACTAGCCCGGAGCACAGATACGCAGTATTTT. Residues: CASSLLARSTDTQYF.

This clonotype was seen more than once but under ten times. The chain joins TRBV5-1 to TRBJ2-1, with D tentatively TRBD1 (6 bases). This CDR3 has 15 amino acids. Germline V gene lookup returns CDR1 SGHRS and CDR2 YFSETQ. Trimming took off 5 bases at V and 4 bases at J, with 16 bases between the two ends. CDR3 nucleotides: TGCGCCAGCAGGGAAGGACAGCCTCAATACAATGAGCAGTTCTTC. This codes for CASREGQPQYNEQFF.